Listed here are 10 T cell receptor beta chains from one sample, sequenced in a study of blood T cell repertoires in COVID-19. TCRdb's table, derived via immunoSEQ multiplex PCR, lists solely in-frame clones and lacks some. The top ten clones hold 3% to 4% of a sample with more than 70,000 clones, around nine tenths of them seen once. Sequenced: peripheral blood. All receptors come from a woman between 50 and 59 years old in a cohort sampled during active COVID-19.

The genes are TRBV11-2 and TRBJ2-1; 8 nucleotides agree with TRBD2. The CDR3 covers 16 residues. Germline V lookup: CDR1 SGHAT, CDR2 FQNNGV. The junction had 14 bases not matched to a gene; V was cut back by 4 bases and J by 9 bases. The CDR3 is CASSSPRGGGKGEQFF. DNA of the CDR3: TGTGCCAGCAGCTCACCTAGGGGCGGGGGGAAAGGTGAGCAGTTCTTC.

In its sample, this clone was seen once. The J gene is TRBJ2-3, the V gene TRBV6-5; TRBD2 aligns across 11 bases. Germline V gene data show CDR1 as MNHEY and CDR2 as SVGAGI. After removal of 5 bases from V and 5 bases from J, the junction contained 6 bases not matched to a gene. The CDR3 loop spans 15 amino acids. The CDR3 DNA reads TGTGCCAGCAGTCTTCTAGCGGGAGGTGTAGATACGCAGTATTTT. This codes for CASSLLAGGVDTQYF.

The chain uses TRBV7-9 and TRBJ1-2; D is ambiguous. The germline CDR1 and CDR2 sequences are SEHNR and FQNEAQ (reference sequence). V gave up 5 bases and J gave up 4 bases, with 14 bases separating them. This CDR3 comprises 14 residues. The CDR3 DNA follows: TGTGCCAGCAGCCCGAGAGATCCGGGCTATGGCTACACCTTC. It codes for CASSPRDPGYGYTF.

The chain uses TRBV3-1 (or the pseudogene TRBV3-2) and TRBJ2-7; D is ambiguous. The CDR3 runs to 14 residues. V was cut by 1 base and J by 0 bases, with 7 bases left in between. The germline CDR1 and CDR2 sequences are LGHDT and YNNKEL (reference sequence). The DNA of the CDR3 is TGTGCCAGCAGCCAAGGGGCAGCCTCCTACGAGCAGTACTTC. Protein product: CASSQGAASYEQYF.

The V gene is TRBV30, the J gene TRBJ1-2, with TRBD1 identical over 7 bases. Germline assignment: CDR1 GTSNPN and CDR2 SVGIG (reference sequence). The ends lost 1 base at V and 1 base at J; junction bases unmatched: 12. The length of the CDR3 is 17 residues. The CDR3 reads CAWSALKTGTVNYGYTF. DNA of the CDR3: TGTGCCTGGAGTGCGTTGAAAACCGGGACAGTTAACTATGGCTACACCTTC.

The chain couples TRBV5-1 to TRBJ1-3, with 8 nucleotides matching TRBD1. Germline trimming cut 2 bases from V and 3 bases from J; bases unmatched to any gene: 1. The CDR3 length is 14 residues. The germline gives CDR1 SGHRS, CDR2 YFSETQ. As DNA, the CDR3 is TGCGCCAGCAGCTTACAGGGGGATGGAAACACCATATATTTT. Translated, it gives CASSLQGDGNTIYF.

CDR3 sequence: CASSPTRDKGWRNSPLHF. The CDR3, as DNA: TGTGCCAGCAGTCCAACTCGGGACAAAGGGTGGAGGAATTCACCCCTCCACTTT. The genes are TRBV27 and TRBJ1-6; possible D gene TRBD1, 6 bases. There are 18 residues in the CDR3. Germline V lookup: CDR1 MNHEY, CDR2 SMNVEV (reference sequence). The V end lost 5 bases, the J end lost 7 bases, and 24 bases lay between the germline ends.

This chain joins TRBV5-1 and TRBJ2-2; D gene unclear. CDR3 size: 12 residues. The V gene lost 4 bases and the J gene lost 5 bases, with 6 bases spanning the gap. Germline V gene sequence: CDR1 SGHRS, CDR2 YFSETQ. The CDR3 DNA follows: TGCGCCAGCAGCACGACTACCGGGGAGCTGTTTTTT. Its translation is CASSTTTGELFF.

This clone is a singleton in its sample. The rearrangement uses TRBV12-3 or TRBV12-4 and TRBJ2-2; D uncertain. This CDR3 contains 12 residues. The V gene lost 6 bases and the J gene lost 6 bases, with 8 bases spanning the gap. The CDR3 DNA reads as TGTGCCAGCAGCTTCGTGTCCGGGGAGCTGTTTTTT. This encodes CASSFVSGELFF.

This clone showed up just a few times. CDR3 region: CASSKGQGPYEQYF. The CDR3 nucleotides are TGTGCCAGCAGCAAAGGACAGGGGCCCTACGAGCAGTACTTC. The J gene is TRBJ2-7, the V gene TRBV11-2; 9 bases agree with TRBD1. CDR3 size: 14 residues. V dropped 5 bases and J dropped 2; count of bases not matched to a gene: 4. CDR1 and CDR2 from the germline V gene are SGHAT and FQNNGV.